This TCR beta chain is from a study of blood T cell repertoires in COVID-19. V lost 3 bases, J lost 2 bases, and 10 bases lay in between. Germline V gives CDR1 LNHDA, CDR2 SQIVND (reference sequence). This CDR3 region has 14 residues. Generated by immunoSEQ multiplex PCR, the TCRdb table keeps only in-frame clones and is missing some. The sample lists some 250,000 clones; around 85% were seen once. This clonotype was sampled from a woman over 75 with acute or convalescent COVID-19. V and J are TRBV19 and TRBJ1-1; D perhaps matches TRBD1 (6 bases). What was sequenced was peripheral blood. CDR3 in amino acids: CASSMGTFNTEAFF. CDR3 in DNA: TGTGCCAGTAGTATGGGGACATTTAACACTGAAGCTTTCTTT. The entire variable domain, with the rest obtained from reference TRBV19 and TRBJ1-1, is as follows: DGGITQSPKYLFRKEGQNVTLSCEQNLNHDAMYWYRQDPGQGLRLIYYSQIVNDFQKGDIAEGYSVSREKKESFPLTVTSAQKNPTAFYLCASSMGTFNTEAFFGQGTRLTVV.